This T cell receptor beta chain was recovered during a study of blood T cell repertoires in COVID-19. Looking at the study overall: The United States, Italy and Spain provided the acute and convalescent COVID-19 samples. Sample material is recorded as cDNA or gDNA derived from T cells, B-cell-depleted T cells, or PBMCs.

Between the trimmed V and J ends, which lost 6 bases and 13 bases, there was a span of 7 bases. The CDR3 has 10 amino acids. CDR1 is MRHNA and CDR2 is SNTAGT in the germline V gene. In the source study's methods: It was from reference gene primer amplification that nucleated cell counts were estimated. TCRdb's table, derived via immunoSEQ multiplex PCR, lists solely in-frame clones and lacks some. The D gene and trimming were derived from the DNA, and the V and J assignments and clone size from that table. The table includes under 200,000 clones, less than 85% detected once. Sequencing was done on a sample of peripheral blood. This sequence joins TRBV6-4 and TRBJ1-6; perhaps TRBD1 as D (6 bases). This receptor was obtained from a woman aged 60-75 years with COVID-19, enrolled during active disease. The CDR3 reads CASRQGPLHF. The CDR3 coding sequence is TGTGCCAGCAGACAGGGTCCCCTCCACTTT.